The sequence of this T cell receptor beta chain was determined in a study of molecular identifiers for immune sequencing clone quantification. V shed 6 bases and J shed 0 bases, with 12 bases lying between them. The CDR3 runs 15 residues. CDR1 is MGHRA and CDR2 is YSYEKL in the germline V gene. This clonotype was detected ten times or more. Its antigen is not identified. MiXCR was run by TCRdb on the PCR reads, yielding one entry per CDR3 protein. The sample has 60,000 to 70,000 distinct CDR3 sequences; 15% to 20% are singletons. Study results and caveats: Among about a million naive cells, spiked Jurkat TCR RNA from a single cell was reportedly detectable.

V gene TRBV4-1 combines with J gene TRBJ1-3; D possibly corresponds to TRBD1 (6 bases). Sequenced material: naive CD8+ T cells from blood, with Jurkat cell RNA spiked in. Sample subset: FACS-sorted CD8+CD4-CCR7+CD45RA+ naive T cells. The source of this sequence is a human donor in good health. Some libraries in this study had Jurkat cell RNA spiked in. In nucleotides, the CDR3 is TGCGCCAGCAGATTGCAGGACAGCTCTGGAAACACCATATATTTT. Translating it yields CASRLQDSSGNTIYF.